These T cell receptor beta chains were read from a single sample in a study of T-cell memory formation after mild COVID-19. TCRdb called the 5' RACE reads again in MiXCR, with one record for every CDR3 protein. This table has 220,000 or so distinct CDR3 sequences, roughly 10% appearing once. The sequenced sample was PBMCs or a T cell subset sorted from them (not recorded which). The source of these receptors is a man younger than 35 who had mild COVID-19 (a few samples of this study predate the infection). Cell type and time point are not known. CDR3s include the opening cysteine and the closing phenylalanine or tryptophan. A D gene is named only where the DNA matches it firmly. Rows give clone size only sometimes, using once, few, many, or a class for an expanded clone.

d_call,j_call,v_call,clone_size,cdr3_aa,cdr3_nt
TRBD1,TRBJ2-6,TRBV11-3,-,CASSPRSGTGALGGANVLTF,TGTGCCAGCAGCCCCCGTAGCGGGACAGGGGCCCTAGGGGGGGCCAACGTCCTGACTTTC
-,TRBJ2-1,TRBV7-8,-,CASSTTRAGNEQFF,TGTGCCAGCAGCACAACGAGGGCAGGGAATGAGCAGTTCTTC
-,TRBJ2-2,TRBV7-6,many,CASSLAWGLGGELFF,TGTGCCAGCAGCTTAGCGTGGGGGCTGGGCGGGGAGCTGTTTTTT
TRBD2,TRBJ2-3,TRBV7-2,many,CASSPSSGTTDTQYF,TGTGCCAGCAGTCCTTCTAGCGGCACCACAGATACGCAGTATTTT
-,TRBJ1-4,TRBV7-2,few,CASGATGINEKLFF,TGTGCCAGCGGGGCAACAGGGATTAATGAAAAACTGTTTTTT
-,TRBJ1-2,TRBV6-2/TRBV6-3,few,CAVGGTRRFGYTF,TGTGCCGTTGGCGGGACAAGGCGGTTTGGCTACACCTTC
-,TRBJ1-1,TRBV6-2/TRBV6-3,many,CASSYGTPPEAFF,TGTGCCAGCAGTTACGGGACGCCGCCTGAAGCTTTCTTT
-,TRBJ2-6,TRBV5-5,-,CASSPDSRLFGANVLTF,TGTGCCAGCAGCCCGGACAGTCGTCTTTTTGGGGCCAACGTCCTGACTTTC
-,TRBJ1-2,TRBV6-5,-,CASSYSGLYGYTF,TGTGCCAGCAGTTACTCAGGCCTCTATGGCTACACCTTC
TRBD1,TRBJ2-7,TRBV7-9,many,CASSFTGVEQYF,TGTGCCAGCAGCTTCACAGGGGTCGAGCAGTACTTC
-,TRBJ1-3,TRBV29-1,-,CSVESGSF,TGCAGCGTTGAGTCAGGTTCCTTT
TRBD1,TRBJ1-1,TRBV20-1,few,CSAGGQGVMNTEAFF,TGCAGTGCTGGCGGACAGGGGGTAATGAACACTGAAGCTTTCTTT
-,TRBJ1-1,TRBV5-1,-,CASSVGEANTEAFF,TGCGCCAGCAGCGTCGGTGAAGCGAACACTGAAGCTTTCTTT
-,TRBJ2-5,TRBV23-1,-,CASGADSDRETQYF,TGCGCCAGCGGTGCGGACAGCGACAGAGAGACCCAGTACTTC
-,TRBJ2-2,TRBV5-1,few,CASSHTRGPGELFF,TGCGCCAGCAGCCATACACGGGGTCCGGGGGAGCTGTTTTTT
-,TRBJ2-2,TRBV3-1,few,CASSRTGNTGELFF,TGTGCCAGCAGCCGAACAGGGAACACCGGGGAGCTGTTTTTT
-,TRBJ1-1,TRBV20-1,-,CSARFGQNTEAFF,TGCAGTGCTAGGTTTGGACAGAACACTGAAGCTTTCTTT
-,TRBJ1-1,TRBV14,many,CASSPIQGPTEAFF,TGTGCCAGCAGCCCAATCCAGGGGCCCACTGAAGCTTTCTTT
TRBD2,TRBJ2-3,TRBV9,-,CASSAPGGAGPDTQYF,TGTGCCAGCAGCGCCCCGGGGGGGGCGGGACCAGATACGCAGTATTTT
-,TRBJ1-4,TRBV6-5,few,CASSLVPGGGNEKLFF,TGTGCCAGCAGTTTAGTCCCTGGGGGGGGTAATGAAAAACTGTTTTTT
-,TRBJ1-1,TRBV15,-,CATSRFDSNTEAFF,TGTGCCACCAGCAGGTTTGACAGTAACACTGAAGCTTTCTTT
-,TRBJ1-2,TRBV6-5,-,CASSYTGLGVNTF,TGTGCCAGCAGTTACACGGGACTGGGGGTAAACACCTTC
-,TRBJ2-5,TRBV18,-,CASSPTSMGTQYF,TGTGCCAGCTCACCGACTAGTATGGGGACCCAGTACTTC
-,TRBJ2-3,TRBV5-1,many,CASRGGGDTQYF,TGCGCCAGCAGGGGCGGCGGGGATACGCAGTATTTT
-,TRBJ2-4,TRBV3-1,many,CASATGKNIQYF,TGTGCCAGCGCGACTGGGAAAAACATTCAGTACTTC
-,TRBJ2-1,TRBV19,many,CASSRARRRDEQFF,TGTGCCAGTAGTCGGGCTCGGCGCCGGGATGAGCAGTTCTTC
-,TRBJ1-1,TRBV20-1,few,CSARDQSGTEAFF,TGCAGTGCTAGGGACCAGTCGGGCACTGAAGCTTTCTTT
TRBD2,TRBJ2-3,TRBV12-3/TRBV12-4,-,CASTDGLAGRADTQYF,TGTGCCAGCACCGACGGACTAGCGGGGCGGGCAGATACGCAGTATTTT
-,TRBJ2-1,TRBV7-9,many,CASRREGDEQFF,TGTGCCAGCAGACGCGAAGGGGATGAGCAGTTCTTC
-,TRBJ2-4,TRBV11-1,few,CASSHKVAASAKNIQYF,TGTGCCAGCAGCCATAAGGTGGCGGCCTCAGCCAAAAACATTCAGTACTTC
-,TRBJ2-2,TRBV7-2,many,CASSEGVGAGELFF,TGTGCCAGCAGCGAGGGCGTCGGAGCCGGGGAGCTGTTTTTT
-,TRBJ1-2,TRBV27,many,CASSSTFRRRQLYGYTF,TGTGCCAGCAGTTCAACCTTTCGAAGGCGCCAGCTCTATGGCTACACCTTC
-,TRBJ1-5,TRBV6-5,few,CASRAQGGNQPQHF,TGTGCCAGCAGGGCACAGGGAGGCAATCAGCCCCAGCATTTT
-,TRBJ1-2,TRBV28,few,CASRRAGSYGYTF,TGTGCCAGCAGGAGGGCGGGCAGCTATGGCTACACCTTC
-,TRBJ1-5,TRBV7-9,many,CASSFEGNQPQHF,TGTGCCAGCAGCTTTGAGGGAAATCAGCCCCAGCATTTT
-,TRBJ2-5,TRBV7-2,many,CASSLYPGQGQETQYF,TGTGCCAGCAGCTTATATCCAGGCCAGGGGCAAGAGACCCAGTACTTC
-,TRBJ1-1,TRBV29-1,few,CSGQDSEAFF,TGCAGCGGTCAGGACAGTGAAGCTTTCTTT
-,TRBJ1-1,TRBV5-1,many,CASSLLLGKETEAFF,TGCGCCAGCAGTTTACTATTGGGAAAAGAGACTGAAGCTTTCTTT